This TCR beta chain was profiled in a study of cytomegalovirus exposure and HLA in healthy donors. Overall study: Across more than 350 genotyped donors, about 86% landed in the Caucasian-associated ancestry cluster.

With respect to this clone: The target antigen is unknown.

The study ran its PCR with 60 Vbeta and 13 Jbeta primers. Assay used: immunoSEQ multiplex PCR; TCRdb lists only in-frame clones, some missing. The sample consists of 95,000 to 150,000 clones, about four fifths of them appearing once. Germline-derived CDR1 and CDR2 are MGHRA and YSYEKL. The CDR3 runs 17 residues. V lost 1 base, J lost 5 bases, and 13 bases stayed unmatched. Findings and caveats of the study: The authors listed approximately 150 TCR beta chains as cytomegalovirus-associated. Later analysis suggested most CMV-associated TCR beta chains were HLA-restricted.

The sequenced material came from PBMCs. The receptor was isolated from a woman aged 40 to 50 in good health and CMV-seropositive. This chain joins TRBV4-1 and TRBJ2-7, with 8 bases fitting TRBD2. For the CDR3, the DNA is TGCGCCAGCAGCCAAGCACCCTGGGGGACTAGGGGTAACGAGCAGTACTTC. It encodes CASSQAPWGTRGNEQYF.